These 30 T cell receptor beta chains share one sample of origin, sequenced in a study of T cell responses to AZD1222 COVID-19 vaccine. Produced via immunoSEQ multiplex PCR; TCRdb's table is partial and in-frame only. The sample carries about 190,000 clones, around 87% recorded once. Here the sequenced sample was peripheral blood, taken on day 0 of MenACWY control vaccination. All receptors derive from an adult in good health.

This clone was seen only a few times. The V call is TRBV28, the J call TRBJ1-6; no clear D gene. Germline CDR1 and CDR2: MDHEN and SYDVKM. Trimming took off 3 bases at V and 9 bases at J, with 12 bases between the two ends. This CDR3 comprises 14 residues. CDR3 DNA: TGTGCCAGCAGTTTGCCCGGGTGGGGTTCACCCCTCCACTTT. Its translation: CASSLPGWGSPLHF. Filled out from reference TRBV28 and TRBJ1-6, the complete variable domain reads DVKVTQSSRYLVKRTGEKVFLECVQDMDHENMFWYRQDPGLGLRLIYFSYDVKMKEKGDIPEGYSVSREKKERFSLILESASTNQTSMYLCASSLPGWGSPLHFGNGTRLTVT.

The chain is built from TRBV7-2 and TRBJ1-2; 8 nucleotides match TRBD1. Trimming at V came to 0 bases and at J to 6 bases, leaving 6 bases not matched to a gene. Germline CDR1 SGHTA, CDR2 FQGNSA. This CDR3 contains 15 residues. The CDR3 loop is CASSLAARQGNGYTF. In DNA form, the CDR3 reads TGTGCCAGCAGCTTAGCGGCCCGACAGGGGAATGGCTACACCTTC.

The rearrangement joins TRBV7-9 to TRBJ1-5, with D unclear. V was shortened by 3 bases and J by 5 bases, with 11 bases between the two germline ends. This CDR3 is 14 amino acids long. Germline CDR1 reads SEHNR; CDR2 reads FQNEAQ (reference sequence). The CDR3: CASSFMAQDQPQHF. Written as DNA, the CDR3 is TGTGCCAGCAGCTTTATGGCACAAGATCAGCCCCAGCATTTT.

The chain has TRBV5-8 and TRBJ2-1; 13 bases are shared with TRBD2. CDR3 length: 14 residues. Trimming took 2 bases from V and 8 from J; bases not matched to a gene: 1. Germline CDR1 is SGHTS and CDR2 is YDEGEE. The CDR3 loop is CASSFTSGRDEQFF. Here the CDR3 DNA reads TGTGCCAGCAGCTTTACTAGCGGGAGGGATGAGCAGTTCTTC.

The J gene is TRBJ2-5, the V gene TRBV4-2; TRBD1 or TRBD2 may be the D gene (5 bases each). This CDR3 has 14 amino acids. V gave up 1 base and J gave up 5 bases, with 11 bases separating them. CDR1 is LGHNA, CDR2 YNFKEQ, per germline. CDR3 bases: TGTGCCAGCAGCCAAGGGGACGTCGCGGAGACCCAGTACTTC. Translation: CASSQGDVAETQYF.

This clone turned up a few times. This sequence joins TRBV24-1 and TRBJ2-7; tentative D call: TRBD1 (6 bases). Trimming cost V 3 bases and J 3 bases, with 17 bases left between them. Germline V gene lookup returns CDR1 KGHDR and CDR2 SFDVKD. The CDR3 sequence is 16 residues long. CDR3 residues: CATSDRRQESIYEQYF. The CDR3, as DNA: TGTGCCACCAGTGATCGGCGACAGGAATCAATCTACGAGCAGTACTTC.

The rearrangement joins TRBV7-6 to TRBJ2-3; possibly TRBD1 for D (6 bases). In germline, CDR1 is SGHVS, CDR2 FNYEAQ. The CDR3 is 16 amino acids. Between the trimmed V and J ends, which lost 2 bases and 0 bases, there was a span of 12 bases. The CDR3 nucleotides are TGTGCCAGCAGCTTACAGGGGTACCCGAGCACAGATACGCAGTATTTT. Its translation is CASSLQGYPSTDTQYF.

The chain combines TRBV3-1 (or the pseudogene TRBV3-2) with TRBJ2-7; D is unclear. Per germline, CDR1 LGHDT and CDR2 YNNKEL (reference sequence). With 2 bases removed from V and 0 bases from J, the gap between germline ends came to 8 bases. The CDR3 is 14 residues long. This CDR3 reads CASSQRRGSYEQYF. As DNA, the CDR3 is TGTGCCAGCAGCCAACGGCGCGGCTCCTACGAGCAGTACTTC.

The genes are TRBV11-3 and TRBJ2-1, with D unclear. CDR3 length: 12 residues. The germline V gene has CDR1 SGHNT and CDR2 YENEEA. Trimming left V 5 bases short and J 7 bases short, with 9 bases between. The CDR3 DNA reads TGTGCCAGCAGCGCCAACAGTAATGAGCAGTTCTTC. Its protein is CASSANSNEQFF.

In its sample, this clone was seen once. The chain carries TRBV6-1 and TRBJ2-7; tentative D call: TRBD2 (5 bases). Trimming removed 1 base from V and 0 bases from J, with 7 bases in between. The CDR3 loop spans 14 amino acids. Per germline, CDR1 MNHNS and CDR2 SASEGT. The DNA for the CDR3 is TGTGCCAGCAGTGAAGGTACTAGCTCCTACGAGCAGTACTTC. This codes for CASSEGTSSYEQYF.

The V gene is TRBV7-9, the J gene TRBJ1-3, with a possible D match to TRBD1 (5 bases). The CDR3 runs 15 residues. With 3 bases removed from V and 2 bases from J, the gap between germline ends came to 11 bases. Germline V gene lookup returns CDR1 SEHNR and CDR2 FQNEAQ (reference sequence). This CDR3 reads CASSFTGETGNTIYF. CDR3 nucleotide sequence: TGTGCCAGCAGCTTCACGGGGGAGACTGGAAACACCATATATTTT.

The gene calls are TRBV7-9 and TRBJ2-3; D gene unclear. With 0 bases removed from V and 1 base from J, the gap between germline ends came to 11 bases. The CDR3 length is 16 residues. Looked up from germline, CDR1 is SEHNR and CDR2 is FQNEAQ (reference sequence). The CDR3 DNA follows: TGTGCCAGCAGCTTAGCCCCAAGGGCGCGCACAGATACGCAGTATTTT. Protein product: CASSLAPRARTDTQYF.

The count of this clone is one. The genes are TRBV9 and TRBJ1-2; D perhaps matches TRBD1 (5 bases). This CDR3 has 13 residues. Looked up from germline, CDR1 is SGDLS and CDR2 is YYNGEE. The germline V and J ends were trimmed by 0 bases and 7 bases, with 10 bases remaining between them. The CDR3 region has the DNA TGTGCCAGCAGCGTAGTACCGGGGACTGGCTACACCTTC. This translates into CASSVVPGTGYTF.

This rearrangement joins TRBV18 to TRBJ1-4, with D perhaps TRBD1 (5 bases). The CDR3 is made up of 16 amino acids. In germline, CDR1 is KGHSH, CDR2 LQKENI. The germline V and J ends were trimmed by 1 base and 4 bases, with 13 bases remaining between them. The CDR3 DNA reads TGTGCCAGCTCACCACTGACCTGGAGGGGTAATGAAAAACTGTTTTTT. Residues: CASSPLTWRGNEKLFF.

The V and J genes are TRBV28 and TRBJ2-2; TRBD1 agrees at 11 bases. The germline gives CDR1 MDHEN, CDR2 SYDVKM. This CDR3 spans 16 amino acids. The V gene end was trimmed by 6 bases and the J gene end by 7 bases; junction bases not matched to a gene: 10. The CDR3 region has the DNA TGTGCCAGCAGCCCTCTCCGGGACAGGGGGTACGGGGAGCTGTTTTTT. Translated: CASSPLRDRGYGELFF.

This chain uses TRBV5-6 with TRBJ2-7; 9 nucleotides line up with TRBD1. V shed 6 bases and J 3 bases; nucleotides not matched to a gene: 16. The CDR3 is made up of 17 amino acids. Germline CDR1 reads SGHDT; CDR2 reads YYEEEE. The CDR3 DNA sequence: TGTGCCAGCATCTCATTCCCTCTAGGGACAGGGCGCTACGAGCAGTACTTC. Translation: CASISFPLGTGRYEQYF.

The rearrangement joins TRBV28 to TRBJ1-1, with D possibly TRBD1 on 5 matching bases. Germline-derived CDR1 and CDR2 are MDHEN and SYDVKM. V was shortened by 6 bases and J by 0 bases, with 11 bases between the two germline ends. The CDR3 is 14 residues long. The CDR3 loop reads CASRVTGMNTEAFF. The DNA of the CDR3 is TGTGCCAGCAGGGTAACAGGCATGAACACTGAAGCTTTCTTT.

This rearrangement joins TRBV27 to TRBJ2-7, with 9 bases lining up with TRBD1. J gave up 4 bases and V 6 bases, and 7 bases lay outside the gene matches. Germline V lookup: CDR1 MNHEY, CDR2 SMNVEV (reference sequence). The CDR3 totals 14 residues. DNA for the CDR3: TGTGCCAGCAGAAGGGACAGGGCGTCGTACGAGCAGTACTTC. This encodes CASRRDRASYEQYF.

The chain uses TRBV3-1 (or the pseudogene TRBV3-2) and TRBJ2-5; D is perhaps TRBD2 (5 bases). The CDR3 has 12 residues. Germline values: CDR1 LGHDT, CDR2 YNNKEL (reference sequence). The V end lost 5 bases, the J end lost 7 bases, and 11 bases lay between the germline ends. The CDR3, as DNA: TGTGCCAGCAGCGCGGAAGGGAGGACCCAGTACTTC. Protein product: CASSAEGRTQYF.

The table lists this clone with a few counts. This chain connects TRBV9 to TRBJ2-7; no definite D call. CDR3 length: 14 amino acids. From germline, CDR1 is SGDLS and CDR2 YYNGEE. Between the trimmed V and J ends, which lost 0 bases and 0 bases, there was a span of 7 bases. CDR3 region: CASSVGHSSYEQYF. The DNA of the CDR3 is TGTGCCAGCAGCGTAGGCCACAGCTCCTACGAGCAGTACTTC.

J is TRBJ2-7 and V is TRBV9; TRBD2 is a possible D gene (6 bases). Germline lookup yields CDR1 SGDLS and CDR2 YYNGEE. V was pared by 0 bases and J by 7 bases, with 14 bases between. The CDR3 runs 14 residues. This CDR3 reads CASSVAPTGGEQYF. The CDR3 DNA sequence: TGTGCCAGCAGCGTAGCCCCTACAGGAGGGGAGCAGTACTTC.

The chain recombines TRBV28 with TRBJ1-1; D unresolved. The CDR3 extends over 11 amino acids. From germline, CDR1 is MDHEN and CDR2 SYDVKM. V was cut by 8 bases and J by 3 bases, with 7 bases left in between. CDR3 sequence reads: CASQWDTEAFF. CDR3 nucleotide sequence: TGTGCCAGCCAGTGGGACACTGAAGCTTTCTTT. The full variable domain, its missing parts supplied by reference TRBV28 and TRBJ1-1, is DVKVTQSSRYLVKRTGEKVFLECVQDMDHENMFWYRQDPGLGLRLIYFSYDVKMKEKGDIPEGYSVSREKKERFSLILESASTNQTSMYLCASQWDTEAFFGQGTRLTVV.

This clone was found once. The V call is TRBV7-2, the J call TRBJ1-1; D gene uncertain. The CDR3 spans 11 residues. V lost 3 bases, J lost 4 bases, and 3 bases lay in between. CDR1 and CDR2 (germline): SGHTA, FQGNSA. CDR3 sequence: CASSFRTEAFF. The CDR3 nucleotides are TGTGCCAGCAGCTTCCGCACTGAAGCTTTCTTT.

This clone was observed a few times. The chain is built from TRBV28 and TRBJ1-5; maybe TRBD1 (5 bases). The V and J ends lost 6 bases and 4 bases respectively, with 19 bases between them. Per germline, CDR1 MDHEN and CDR2 SYDVKM. The CDR3 contains 16 residues. The CDR3, as DNA: TGTGCCAGCAGCCATCGGGGCCAAATCCCTAATCAGCCCCAGCATTTT. Translation gives CASSHRGQIPNQPQHF.

This chain uses TRBV6-5 with TRBJ2-7, with a possible D match to TRBD1 (5 bases). The CDR3 is made up of 13 amino acids. Germline V gives CDR1 MNHEY, CDR2 SVGAGI. Trimming removed 5 bases at V and 1 base at J, with 9 bases between. The chain's CDR3 is CASSTTVSYEQYF. The CDR3 region has the DNA TGTGCCAGCAGTACGACAGTTTCCTACGAGCAGTACTTC.

This clone appeared once. The chain uses TRBV19 and TRBJ1-5, with 9 bases identical to TRBD1. Germline CDR1 and CDR2: LNHDA and SQIVND (reference sequence). This CDR3 has 16 residues. Trimming at V came to 9 bases and at J to 5 bases, leaving 14 bases not matched to a gene. In nucleotides, the CDR3 is TGTGCCAGCAAGGACAGGGGAAGAGGAAAAGATCAGCCCCAGCATTTT. Protein product: CASKDRGRGKDQPQHF.

J is TRBJ2-7 and V is TRBV9; no firm D call. This CDR3 has 12 residues. Trimming took 4 bases from V and 5 from J, leaving 10 bases between them. The germline V gene encodes CDR1 SGDLS and CDR2 YYNGEE. The CDR3 protein is CASSPGPDEQYF. CDR3 nucleotide sequence: TGTGCCAGCAGCCCGGGTCCGGACGAGCAGTACTTC.

The V and J genes are TRBV9 and TRBJ2-2, with TRBD2 matching over 7 bases. Germline trimming cut 2 bases from V and 4 bases from J; bases unmatched to any gene: 5. Germline-derived CDR1 and CDR2 are SGDLS and YYNGEE. There are 15 residues in the CDR3. The CDR3, as DNA: TGTGCCAGCAGCGTTTCGGGAGGTGCCACCGGGGAGCTGTTTTTT. Its translation: CASSVSGGATGELFF.

The CDR3 loop reads CASSGTGFGTEAFF. In nucleotides, the CDR3 is TGCGCCAGCAGCGGGACAGGGTTCGGCACTGAAGCTTTCTTT. The V call is TRBV5-1, the J call TRBJ1-1, with 9 bases fitting TRBD1. The germline V gene encodes CDR1 SGHRS and CDR2 YFSETQ. This CDR3 region has 14 residues. The J segment lost 4 bases and the V segment lost 4 bases, leaving 5 bases of the junction unmatched.

The V gene is TRBV19, the J gene TRBJ2-5; TRBD1 aligns across 7 bases. V gave up 9 bases and J gave up 0 bases; unmatched junction bases: 4. The CDR3 has 13 residues. Germline CDR1 LNHDA, CDR2 SQIVND (reference sequence). The CDR3 coding sequence is TGTGCCAGCCGCAGGGGGAACCAAGAGACCCAGTACTTC. As protein: CASRRGNQETQYF.